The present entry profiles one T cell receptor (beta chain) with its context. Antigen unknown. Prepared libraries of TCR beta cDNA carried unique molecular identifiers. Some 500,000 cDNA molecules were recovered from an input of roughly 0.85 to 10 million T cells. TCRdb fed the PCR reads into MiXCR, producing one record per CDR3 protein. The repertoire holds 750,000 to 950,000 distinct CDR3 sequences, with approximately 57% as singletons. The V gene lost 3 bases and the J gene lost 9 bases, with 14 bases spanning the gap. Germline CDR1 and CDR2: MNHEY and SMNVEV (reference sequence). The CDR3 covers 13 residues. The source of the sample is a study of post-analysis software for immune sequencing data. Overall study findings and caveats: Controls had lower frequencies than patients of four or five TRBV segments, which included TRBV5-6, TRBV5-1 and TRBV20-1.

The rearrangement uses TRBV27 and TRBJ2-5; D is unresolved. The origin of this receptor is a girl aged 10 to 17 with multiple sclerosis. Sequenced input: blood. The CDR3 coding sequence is TGTGCCAGCAGTTTGAGGCTTACTCAGGCCCAGTACTTC. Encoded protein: CASSLRLTQAQYF.